Ten or more counts support the clone carrying this TCR beta chain. The data are from a study of Graves' ophthalmopathy and Graves' hyperthyroidism. J lost 7 bases, V lost 1 base, and 10 bases had no gene match. This CDR3 spans 14 amino acids. CDR1 and CDR2 from the germline V gene are DFQATT and SNEGSKA (reference sequence). RNA served as the template for amplifying TCR beta CDR3 regions. HTBI primers were used in a first-round RT-PCR, which preceded a second-round multiplex PCR. TCRdb processed the multiplex PCR reads anew with MiXCR; each CDR3 protein has one entry. The sample consists of some 160,000 distinct CDR3 sequences, around 40% of them appearing once.

The sequence was obtained from a man younger than 45 with Graves' ophthalmopathy. The sample comprised peripheral blood. The chain recombines TRBV20-1 with TRBJ2-7; 7 nucleotides agree with TRBD2. The DNA for the CDR3 is TGCAGTGCTAGAGCTTCTAGCGGCCCCCTGGAGCAGTACTTC. It translates to CSARASSGPLEQYF.